This paragraph reports one T cell receptor (beta chain). The target antigen is unknown. Within the sample, other DNA sequences also encode this same CDR3. The sample originates from a study of shared clonotypes between healthy human individuals. Replicate sorted-subset PCRs were loaded with 150 to 200 ng DNA, tens of thousands of T cell genomes. How the authors handled the data: ImmunoSEQ only sent back junction sequences with no quality scores, so filtering was done differently. The repertoire was sequenced with immunoSEQ multiplex PCR; TCRdb's copy has only in-frame clones and lacks some. D and trimming were read from the DNA, whereas the V and J calls and clone size are those reported in that table. The data contain nearly 2 million clones, about 95% of them singletons. CDR1 SQVTM and CDR2 ANQGSEA come from the germline V gene. The junction had 0 bases not matched to a gene; V was cut back by 5 bases and J by 0 bases. This CDR3 has 13 residues.

Study observations and caveats: Large depth notwithstanding, sorted-subset sequencing proved incomplete by rarefaction.

Naive CD8 populations comprised CD45RO-negative cells positively selected for CCR7, excluding terminally differentiated effector memory CD45RA+ cells. Sequences were obtained from naive CD8+ T cells sorted from blood. This receptor was obtained from a man aged 18 to 29 in good health. V gene TRBV29-1 combines with J gene TRBJ2-7; 11 bases match TRBD2. The CDR3 is CSVTSGSSYEQYF. The CDR3 DNA is TGCAGCGTTACTAGCGGGAGCTCCTACGAGCAGTACTTC.